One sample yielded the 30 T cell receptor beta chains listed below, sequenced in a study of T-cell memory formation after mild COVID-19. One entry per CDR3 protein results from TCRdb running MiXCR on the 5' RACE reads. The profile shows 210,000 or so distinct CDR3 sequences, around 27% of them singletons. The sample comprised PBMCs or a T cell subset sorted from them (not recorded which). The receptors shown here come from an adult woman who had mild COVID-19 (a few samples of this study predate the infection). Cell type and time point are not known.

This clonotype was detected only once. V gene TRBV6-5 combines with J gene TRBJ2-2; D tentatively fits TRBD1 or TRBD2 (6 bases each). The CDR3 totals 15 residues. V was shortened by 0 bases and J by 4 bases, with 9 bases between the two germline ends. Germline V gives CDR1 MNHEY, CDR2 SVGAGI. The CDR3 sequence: CASSYSGGSTGELFF. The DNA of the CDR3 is TGTGCCAGCAGTTACTCAGGGGGGAGCACCGGGGAGCTGTTTTTT.

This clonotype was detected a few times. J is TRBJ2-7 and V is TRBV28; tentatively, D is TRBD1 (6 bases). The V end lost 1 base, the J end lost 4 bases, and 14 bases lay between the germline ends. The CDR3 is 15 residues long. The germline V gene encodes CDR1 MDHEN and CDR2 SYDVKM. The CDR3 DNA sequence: TGTGCCAGCAGTTTATTGGGTTGGGGACAATACGAGCAGTACTTC. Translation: CASSLLGWGQYEQYF. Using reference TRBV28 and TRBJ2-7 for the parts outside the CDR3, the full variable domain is DVKVTQSSRYLVKRTGEKVFLECVQDMDHENMFWYRQDPGLGLRLIYFSYDVKMKEKGDIPEGYSVSREKKERFSLILESASTNQTSMYLCASSLLGWGQYEQYFGPGTRLTVT.

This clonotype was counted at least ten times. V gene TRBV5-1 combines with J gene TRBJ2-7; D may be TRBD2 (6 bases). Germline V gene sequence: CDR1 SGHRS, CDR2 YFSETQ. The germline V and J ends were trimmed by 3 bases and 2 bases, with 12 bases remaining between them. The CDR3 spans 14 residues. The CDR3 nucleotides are TGCGCCAGCAGCTCCGAAGGCGGGGCCTACGAGCAGTACTTC. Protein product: CASSSEGGAYEQYF.

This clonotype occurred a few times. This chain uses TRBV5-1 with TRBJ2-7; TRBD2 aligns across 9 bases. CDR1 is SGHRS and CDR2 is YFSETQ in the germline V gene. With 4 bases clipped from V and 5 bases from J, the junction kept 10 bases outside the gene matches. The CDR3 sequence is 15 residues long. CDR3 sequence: CASSAGLAPWDEQYF. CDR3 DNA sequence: TGCGCCAGCAGCGCAGGACTAGCGCCATGGGACGAGCAGTACTTC.

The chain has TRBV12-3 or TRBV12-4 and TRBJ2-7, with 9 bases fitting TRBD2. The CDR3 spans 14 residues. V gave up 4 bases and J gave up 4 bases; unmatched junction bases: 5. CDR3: CASSSGTSWYEQYF. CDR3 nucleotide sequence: TGTGCCAGCAGTTCCGGGACTAGCTGGTACGAGCAGTACTTC.

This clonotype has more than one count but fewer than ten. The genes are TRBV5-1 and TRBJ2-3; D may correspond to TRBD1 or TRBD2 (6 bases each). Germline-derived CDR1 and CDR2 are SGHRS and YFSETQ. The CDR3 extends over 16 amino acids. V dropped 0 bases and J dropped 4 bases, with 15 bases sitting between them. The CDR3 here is CASSLDRASAADTQYF. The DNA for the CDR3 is TGCGCCAGCAGCTTGGACAGGGCTAGCGCCGCAGATACGCAGTATTTT.

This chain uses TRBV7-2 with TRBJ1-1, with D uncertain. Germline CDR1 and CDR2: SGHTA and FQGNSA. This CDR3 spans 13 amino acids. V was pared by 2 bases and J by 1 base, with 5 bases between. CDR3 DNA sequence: TGTGCCAGCAGCTTAAACAGGAACACTGAAGCTTTCTTT. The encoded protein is CASSLNRNTEAFF.

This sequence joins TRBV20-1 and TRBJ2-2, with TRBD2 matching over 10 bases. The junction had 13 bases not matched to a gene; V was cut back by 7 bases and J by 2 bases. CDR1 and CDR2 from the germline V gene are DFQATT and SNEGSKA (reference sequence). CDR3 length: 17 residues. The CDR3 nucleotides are TGCAGTGTTAGGAGGGTTAGCGGGAGGAAAAACACCGGGGAGCTGTTTTTT. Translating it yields CSVRRVSGRKNTGELFF.

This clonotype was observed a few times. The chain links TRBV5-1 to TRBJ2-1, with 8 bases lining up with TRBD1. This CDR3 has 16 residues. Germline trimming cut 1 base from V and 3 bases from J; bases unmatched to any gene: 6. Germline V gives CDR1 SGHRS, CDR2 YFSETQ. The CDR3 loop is CASSLSYGQGYNEQFF. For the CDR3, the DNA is TGCGCCAGCAGCTTGAGTTACGGACAGGGCTACAATGAGCAGTTCTTC.

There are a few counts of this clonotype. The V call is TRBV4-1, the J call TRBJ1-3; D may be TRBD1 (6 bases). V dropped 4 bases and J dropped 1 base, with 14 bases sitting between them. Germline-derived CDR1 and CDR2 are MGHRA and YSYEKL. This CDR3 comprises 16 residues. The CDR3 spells CASSRTGSRSGNTIYF. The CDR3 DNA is TGCGCCAGCAGCCGCACAGGGAGTAGGTCTGGAAACACCATATATTTT.

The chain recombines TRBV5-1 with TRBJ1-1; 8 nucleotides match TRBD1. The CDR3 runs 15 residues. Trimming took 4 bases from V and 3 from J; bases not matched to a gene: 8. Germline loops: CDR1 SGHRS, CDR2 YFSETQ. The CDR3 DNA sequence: TGCGCCAGCAGCACGGACAGGGCCCAGTACACTGAAGCTTTCTTT. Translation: CASSTDRAQYTEAFF.

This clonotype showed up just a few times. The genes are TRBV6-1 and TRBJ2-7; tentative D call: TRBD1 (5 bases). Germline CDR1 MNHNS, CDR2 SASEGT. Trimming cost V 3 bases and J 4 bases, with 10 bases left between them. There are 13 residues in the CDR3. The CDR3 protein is CASSDSRAYEQYF. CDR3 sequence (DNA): TGTGCCAGCAGTGATTCCAGGGCGTACGAGCAGTACTTC.

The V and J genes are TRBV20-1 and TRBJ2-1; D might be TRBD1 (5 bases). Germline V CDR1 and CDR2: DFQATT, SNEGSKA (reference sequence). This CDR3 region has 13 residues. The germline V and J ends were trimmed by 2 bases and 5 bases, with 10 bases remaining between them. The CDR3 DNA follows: TGCAGTGCTAGACCTATGGGGCACAATGAGCAGTTCTTC. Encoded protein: CSARPMGHNEQFF.

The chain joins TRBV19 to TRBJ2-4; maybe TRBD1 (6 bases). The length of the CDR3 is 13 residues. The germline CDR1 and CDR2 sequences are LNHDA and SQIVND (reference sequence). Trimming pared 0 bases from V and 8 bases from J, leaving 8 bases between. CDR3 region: CASSIDRGDIQYF. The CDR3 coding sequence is TGTGCCAGTAGTATAGACAGGGGAGACATTCAGTACTTC.

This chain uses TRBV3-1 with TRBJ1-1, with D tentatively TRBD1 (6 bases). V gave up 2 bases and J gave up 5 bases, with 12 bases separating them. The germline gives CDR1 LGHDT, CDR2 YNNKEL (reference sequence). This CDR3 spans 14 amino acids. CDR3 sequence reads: CASSQKGRGTEAFF. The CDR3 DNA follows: TGTGCCAGCAGCCAAAAGGGCAGGGGAACTGAAGCTTTCTTT.

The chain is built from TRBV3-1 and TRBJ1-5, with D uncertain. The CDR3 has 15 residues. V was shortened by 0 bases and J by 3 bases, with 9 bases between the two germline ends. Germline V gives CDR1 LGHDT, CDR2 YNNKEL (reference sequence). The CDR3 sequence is CASSQDLVANQPQHF. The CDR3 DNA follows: TGTGCCAGCAGCCAAGATCTGGTTGCCAATCAGCCCCAGCATTTT.

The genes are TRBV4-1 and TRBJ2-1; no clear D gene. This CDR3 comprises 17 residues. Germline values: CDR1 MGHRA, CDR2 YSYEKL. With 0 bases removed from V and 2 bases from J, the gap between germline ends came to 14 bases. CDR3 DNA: TGCGCCAGCAGCCAAGAGGCGGAAGCGAGTACCTACAATGAGCAGTTCTTC. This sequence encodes CASSQEAEASTYNEQFF.

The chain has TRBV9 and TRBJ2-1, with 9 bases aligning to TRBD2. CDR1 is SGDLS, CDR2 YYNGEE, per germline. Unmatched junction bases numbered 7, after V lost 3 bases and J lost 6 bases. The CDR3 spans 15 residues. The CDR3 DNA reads TGTGCCAGCAGCGGAAGCGGGGGGACCTTCAATGAGCAGTTCTTC. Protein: CASSGSGGTFNEQFF.

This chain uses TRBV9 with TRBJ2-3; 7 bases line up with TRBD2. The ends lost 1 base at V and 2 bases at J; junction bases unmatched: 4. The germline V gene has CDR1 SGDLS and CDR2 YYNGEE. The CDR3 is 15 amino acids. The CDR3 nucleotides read TGTGCCAGCAGCGTATCCAGCGGGAACACAGATACGCAGTATTTT. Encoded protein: CASSVSSGNTDTQYF.

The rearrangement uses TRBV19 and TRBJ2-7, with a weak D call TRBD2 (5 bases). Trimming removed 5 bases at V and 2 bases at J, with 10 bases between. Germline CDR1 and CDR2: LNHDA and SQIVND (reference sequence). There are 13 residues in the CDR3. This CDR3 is CASSAGVAYEQYF. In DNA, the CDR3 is TGTGCCAGTAGTGCCGGGGTGGCCTACGAGCAGTACTTC.

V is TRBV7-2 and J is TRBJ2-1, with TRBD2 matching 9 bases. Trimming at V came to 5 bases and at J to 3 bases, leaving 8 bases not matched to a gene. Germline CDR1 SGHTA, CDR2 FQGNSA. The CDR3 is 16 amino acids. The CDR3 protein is CASSTLGGGVYNEQFF. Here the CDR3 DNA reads TGTGCCAGCAGCACATTGGGCGGGGGGGTCTACAATGAGCAGTTCTTC. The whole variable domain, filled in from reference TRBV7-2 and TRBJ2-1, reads GAGVSQSPSNKVTEKGKDVELRCDPISGHTALYWYRQSLGQGLEFLIYFQGNSAPDKSGLPSDRFSAERTGGSVSTLTIQRTQQEDSAVYLCASSTLGGGVYNEQFFGPGTRLTVL.

The CDR3 spells CSVGFWGARYEQYF. CDR3 coding DNA: TGCAGCGTTGGGTTCTGGGGGGCCCGCTACGAGCAGTACTTC. V usage is TRBV29-1 and J usage is TRBJ2-7; either TRBD1 or TRBD2 may fit D (6 bases each). Germline CDR1 reads SQVTM; CDR2 reads ANQGSEA. With 4 bases removed from V and 3 bases from J, the gap between germline ends came to 16 bases. The CDR3 has 14 amino acids.

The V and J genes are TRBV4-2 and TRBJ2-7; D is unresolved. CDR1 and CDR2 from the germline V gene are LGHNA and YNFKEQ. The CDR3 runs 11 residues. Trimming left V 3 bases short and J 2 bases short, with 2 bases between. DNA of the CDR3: TGTGCCAGCAGCCATGCCTACGAGCAGTACTTC. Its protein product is CASSHAYEQYF.

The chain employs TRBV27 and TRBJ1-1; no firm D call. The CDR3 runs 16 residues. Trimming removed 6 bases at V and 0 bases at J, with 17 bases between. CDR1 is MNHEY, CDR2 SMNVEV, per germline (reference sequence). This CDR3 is CASRPTFADMNTEAFF. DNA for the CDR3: TGTGCCAGCAGGCCGACATTTGCGGATATGAACACTGAAGCTTTCTTT.

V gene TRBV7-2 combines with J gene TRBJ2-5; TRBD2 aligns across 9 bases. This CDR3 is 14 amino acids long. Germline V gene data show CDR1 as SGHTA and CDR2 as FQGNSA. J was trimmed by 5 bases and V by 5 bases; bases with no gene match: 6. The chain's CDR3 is CASSLSGSSETQYF. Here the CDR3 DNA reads TGTGCCAGCAGCCTTAGCGGGAGCAGCGAGACCCAGTACTTC. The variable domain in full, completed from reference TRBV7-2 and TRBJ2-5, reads GAGVSQSPSNKVTEKGKDVELRCDPISGHTALYWYRQSLGQGLEFLIYFQGNSAPDKSGLPSDRFSAERTGGSVSTLTIQRTQQEDSAVYLCASSLSGSSETQYFGPGTRLLVL.

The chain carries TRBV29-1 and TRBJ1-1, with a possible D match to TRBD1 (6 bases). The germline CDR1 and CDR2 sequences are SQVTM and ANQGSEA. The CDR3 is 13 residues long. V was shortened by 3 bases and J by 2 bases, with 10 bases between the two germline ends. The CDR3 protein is CSVEEGVNTEAFF. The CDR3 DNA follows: TGCAGCGTTGAGGAGGGGGTAAACACTGAAGCTTTCTTT.

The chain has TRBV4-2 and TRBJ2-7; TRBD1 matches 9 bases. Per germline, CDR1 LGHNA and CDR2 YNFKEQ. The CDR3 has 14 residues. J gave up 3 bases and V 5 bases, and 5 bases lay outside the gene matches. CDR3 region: CASSAGQGSYEQYF. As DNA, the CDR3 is TGTGCCAGCAGCGCAGGACAGGGGAGCTACGAGCAGTACTTC.

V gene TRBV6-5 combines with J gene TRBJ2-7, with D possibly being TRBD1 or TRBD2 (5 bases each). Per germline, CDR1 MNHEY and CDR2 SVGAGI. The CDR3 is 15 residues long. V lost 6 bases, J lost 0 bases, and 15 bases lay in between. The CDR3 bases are TGTGCCAGCAGCTCCCAGGGCGCGGGCTCCTACGAGCAGTACTTC. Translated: CASSSQGAGSYEQYF.

The CDR3 DNA follows: TGTGCCACCAGTGTCGGGGGAGGGGGAGGGGCTGAGCAGTTCTTC. Its protein is CATSVGGGGGAEQFF. V is TRBV24-1 and J is TRBJ2-1, with a possible D match to TRBD2 (7 bases). V shed 5 bases and J shed 9 bases, with 19 bases lying between them. CDR1 is KGHDR and CDR2 is SFDVKD in the germline V gene. This CDR3 is built from 15 residues.

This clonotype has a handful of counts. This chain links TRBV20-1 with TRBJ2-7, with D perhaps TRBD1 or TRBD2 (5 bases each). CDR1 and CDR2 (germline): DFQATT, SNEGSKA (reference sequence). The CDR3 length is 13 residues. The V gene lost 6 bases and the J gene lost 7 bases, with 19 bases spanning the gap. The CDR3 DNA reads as TGCAGTGCGTACGGGGCGGTCGAGATAGAGCAGTACTTC. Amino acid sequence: CSAYGAVEIEQYF.